The 20 T cell receptor beta chains given below trace back to one sample, sequenced in a study of shared clonotypes between healthy human individuals. Here immunoSEQ multiplex PCR was the method, and the copy in TCRdb shows in-frame clones only, minus some. The sample holds 2.3 million or so clones; 85% to 95% are singletons and the top ten take 0.39%. The sequenced sample consisted of naive CD4+ T cells from PBMCs. Regarding subset: CD45RA+ positively selected. Receptors originate from a man aged 18-30 years in good health. Some clones in this sample may be carry-over from other donors' samples.

This clone has only one observation. The CDR3 sequence is CASSQLSSSYNEQFF. CDR3 bases: TGCGCCAGCAGCCAATTATCAAGCTCCTACAATGAGCAGTTCTTC. The V and J genes are TRBV4-1 and TRBJ2-1, with D unresolved. Germline V gene data show CDR1 as MGHRA and CDR2 as YSYEKL. V lost 2 bases and J lost 0, with 8 bases in between. The CDR3 loop spans 15 amino acids.

The V call is TRBV19, the J call TRBJ2-6; 9 bases agree with TRBD1. The CDR3 has 17 residues. V shed 7 bases, J shed 0 bases, and the junction held 7 bases outside the gene matches. Germline V gene lookup returns CDR1 LNHDA and CDR2 SQIVND (reference sequence). In DNA form, the CDR3 reads TGTGCCAGTACTGGGACAGGGCCTGCCTCTGGGGCCAACGTCCTGACTTTC. Amino acids: CASTGTGPASGANVLTF. The variable domain in full, with the rest retrieved from reference TRBV19 and TRBJ2-6, is DGGITQSPKYLFRKEGQNVTLSCEQNLNHDAMYWYRQDPGQGLRLIYYSQIVNDFQKGDIAEGYSVSREKKESFPLTVTSAQKNPTAFYLCASTGTGPASGANVLTFGAGSRLTVL.

CDR3 amino acids: CASRAGETDTQYF. The CDR3 nucleotides are TGTGCCAGCCGGGCAGGGGAGACAGATACGCAGTATTTT. This chain connects TRBV6-5 to TRBJ2-3; weak D call: TRBD1 (6 bases). The CDR3 loop spans 13 amino acids. Germline CDR1 reads MNHEY; CDR2 reads SVGAGI. Trimming left V 8 bases short and J 3 bases short, with 12 bases between.

The genes are TRBV27 and TRBJ2-3; tentatively, D is TRBD2 (5 bases). Germline V gene data show CDR1 as MNHEY and CDR2 as SMNVEV (reference sequence). The CDR3 sequence is 13 residues long. The V end was cut by 5 bases, the J end by 3 bases, with 9 bases between. This CDR3 reads CASSPWETDTQYF. CDR3 sequence (DNA): TGTGCCAGCAGTCCATGGGAGACAGATACGCAGTATTTT.

The chain combines TRBV28 with TRBJ1-1, with D unclear. The CDR3 runs to 14 residues. Per germline, CDR1 MDHEN and CDR2 SYDVKM. Trimming removed 5 bases at V and 7 bases at J, with 17 bases between. CDR3 region: CASSRGSRPLEAFF. For the CDR3, the DNA is TGTGCCAGCAGTCGAGGGTCCCGTCCCCTTGAAGCTTTCTTT.

This clone was detected only once. The sample has other DNA sequences that encode this CDR3 too. The chain carries TRBV5-1 and TRBJ2-3; a possible D gene is TRBD2 (5 bases). The germline CDR1 and CDR2 sequences are SGHRS and YFSETQ. The V and J ends lost 0 bases and 4 bases respectively, with 9 bases between them. This CDR3 has 14 amino acids. The CDR3 DNA is TGCGCCAGCAGCTTGGGGCCGAGGGCAGATACGCAGTATTTT. Protein sequence: CASSLGPRADTQYF.

With regard to this clone: The same CDR3 arises from other DNA sequences in this sample as well. The chain joins TRBV5-4 to TRBJ2-3; 10 nucleotides line up with TRBD2. Germline V gene sequence: CDR1 SGHNT, CDR2 YYREEE (reference sequence). The J segment lost 3 bases and the V segment lost 5 bases, leaving 9 bases of the junction unmatched. This CDR3 contains 16 residues. The CDR3 loop reads CASSFKLAGATDTQYF. Written as DNA, the CDR3 is TGTGCCAGCAGTTTTAAGCTAGCGGGAGCTACAGATACGCAGTATTTT.

The chain has TRBV7-6 and TRBJ1-1; D possibly corresponds to TRBD1 (6 bases). Trimming stripped 6 bases from V and 3 bases from J, with 14 bases between. The CDR3 is 14 residues long. CDR1 SGHVS and CDR2 FNYEAQ come from the germline V gene. CDR3 amino acids: CASSFSNRDTEAFF. DNA of the CDR3: TGTGCCAGCAGTTTCTCAAACAGGGACACTGAAGCTTTCTTT.

The genes are TRBV19 and TRBJ2-5; the match to TRBD1 covers 9 bases. CDR3 length: 14 residues. V gave up 6 bases and J gave up 1 base; unmatched junction bases: 3. The V gene's germline CDR1 is LNHDA and CDR2 SQIVND (reference sequence). CDR3 residues: CASRDRGSQETQYF. The CDR3 DNA is TGTGCCAGTAGGGACAGGGGCTCCCAAGAGACCCAGTACTTC.

V is TRBV28 and J is TRBJ2-5, with D unresolved. CDR3 length equals 12 residues. The V gene's germline CDR1 is MDHEN and CDR2 SYDVKM. V dropped 6 bases and J dropped 5 bases, with 10 bases sitting between them. CDR3 nucleotides: TGTGCCAGCAGCCCGTGGCTTGAGACCCAGTACTTC. This codes for CASSPWLETQYF.

The rearrangement joins TRBV7-9 to TRBJ2-4; D is ambiguous. Germline CDR1 SEHNR, CDR2 FQNEAQ (reference sequence). V lost 2 bases, J lost 3 bases, and 14 bases lay in between. CDR3 length equals 16 residues. The CDR3, as DNA: TGTGCCAGCAGCTTAACCTATGAGAGTGACAAAAACATTCAGTACTTC. Translated, it gives CASSLTYESDKNIQYF.

This chain connects TRBV6-5 to TRBJ1-5; a weak D match, TRBD1 (6 bases). CDR1 is MNHEY and CDR2 is SVGAGI in the germline V gene. The V gene lost 0 bases and the J gene lost 3 bases, with 9 bases spanning the gap. The CDR3 covers 15 residues. The CDR3 region has the DNA TGTGCCAGCAGTTACTCGCCGGGGGCCAATCAGCCCCAGCATTTT. It encodes CASSYSPGANQPQHF.

The DNA of the CDR3 is TGTGCCAGCAGCGACAGGGGGCCTTACAATGAGCAGTTCTTC. It codes for CASSDRGPYNEQFF. This chain links TRBV6-5 with TRBJ2-1; 10 bases line up with TRBD1. CDR1 MNHEY and CDR2 SVGAGI come from the germline V gene. The CDR3 covers 14 residues. V shed 6 bases and J 4 bases; nucleotides not matched to a gene: 3.

The V gene is TRBV18, the J gene TRBJ2-1; D is tentatively TRBD1 or TRBD2 (5 bases each). Trimming took 4 bases from V and 9 from J, leaving 13 bases between them. The CDR3 covers 13 residues. Germline assignment: CDR1 KGHSH and CDR2 LQKENI. The CDR3 sequence: CASSQTRGGEQFF. The CDR3, as DNA: TGTGCCAGCTCACAGACACGGGGCGGTGAGCAGTTCTTC.

V usage is TRBV9 and J usage is TRBJ2-6, with 8 bases that match TRBD1. With 3 bases clipped from V and 4 bases from J, the junction kept 15 bases outside the gene matches. Germline V gene data show CDR1 as SGDLS and CDR2 as YYNGEE. The CDR3 is 19 residues long. The CDR3 nucleotides read TGTGCCAGCAGCGCTCCCTTCAGGCAGGGGGCGGCCGGGGCCAACGTCCTGACTTTC. Its protein product is CASSAPFRQGAAGANVLTF.

The rearrangement links TRBV9 to TRBJ1-1; D not resolved. The germline V and J ends were trimmed by 3 bases and 2 bases, with 8 bases remaining between them. The V gene's germline CDR1 is SGDLS and CDR2 YYNGEE. This CDR3 region has 13 residues. The DNA for the CDR3 is TGTGCCAGCAGCGAAGATTCTAACACTGAAGCTTTCTTT. Residues: CASSEDSNTEAFF. Complete variable domain (other parts from reference TRBV9 and TRBJ1-1): DSGVTQTPKHLITATGQRVTLRCSPRSGDLSVYWYQQSLDQGLQFLIQYYNGEERAKGNILERFSAQQFPDLHSELNLSSLELGDSALYFCASSEDSNTEAFFGQGTRLTVV.

About this clone itself: Other DNA sequences in the sample encode the same CDR3. The V and J genes are TRBV29-1 and TRBJ2-3, with a possible D match to TRBD2 (6 bases). There are 12 residues in the CDR3. V was clipped by 3 bases and J by 2 bases, with 6 bases between them. The germline gives CDR1 SQVTM, CDR2 ANQGSEA. The CDR3 DNA follows: TGCAGCGTTGAGGGACTCACAGATACGCAGTATTTT. Translating it yields CSVEGLTDTQYF.

This clone was seen just once. Other nucleotide sequences in the sample specify the same CDR3. The chain carries TRBV20-1 and TRBJ2-7; no clear D gene. The germline V gene encodes CDR1 DFQATT and CDR2 SNEGSKA (reference sequence). The CDR3 is made up of 10 amino acids. The V end lost 5 bases, the J end lost 3 bases, and 5 bases lay between the germline ends. The DNA of the CDR3 is TGCAGTGCTGGAAACTACGAGCAGTACTTC. It is translated as CSAGNYEQYF.

The chain uses TRBV6-4 and TRBJ2-2; D possibly corresponds to TRBD2 (6 bases). This CDR3 comprises 14 residues. Per the germline V gene, CDR1 is MRHNA and CDR2 is SNTAGT. V shed 1 base and J shed 4 bases, with 7 bases lying between them. CDR3 protein: CASSDYGSTGELFF. The CDR3 DNA sequence: TGTGCCAGCAGTGACTACGGGAGCACCGGGGAGCTGTTTTTT.

The chain carries TRBV6-5 and TRBJ1-2; TRBD1 is a possible D gene (6 bases). The CDR3 consists of 12 residues. V lost 6 bases, J lost 8 bases, and 13 bases lay in between. The V gene's germline CDR1 is MNHEY and CDR2 SVGAGI. Written as DNA, the CDR3 is TGTGCCAGCAGAACCCGGACAGAAGGCTACACCTTC. It specifies CASRTRTEGYTF.